This T cell receptor beta chain emerged from a study of T cell changes during pregnancy in multiple sclerosis. The V gene lost 4 bases and the J gene lost 0 bases, with 13 bases spanning the gap. Germline V gene data show CDR1 as GTSNPN and CDR2 as SVGIG (reference sequence). The CDR3 contains 15 residues. Only in-frame clones appear in the TCRdb table, and some are missing; sequencing was by immunoSEQ multiplex PCR. The table records around 130,000 clones, approximately 93% of them present only once. The sample in question was peripheral blood, obtained before pregnancy. The genes are TRBV30 and TRBJ1-3; D is possibly TRBD1 (6 bases). This receptor was taken from a female donor with multiple sclerosis, enrolled in a pregnancy study. The CDR3 here is CAWNTQGYSGNTIYF. CDR3 nucleotide sequence: TGTGCCTGGAACACACAGGGCTACTCTGGAAACACCATATATTTT.